This T cell receptor (beta chain) was found in a study of blood T cells in healthy people across ages. Study-wide findings and caveats: Comparison with aged donors showed that long-lived donors had more naive CD4+ cells and higher diversity.

Germline lookup yields CDR1 SGHNT and CDR2 YENEEA. The CDR3 totals 14 residues. V lost 5 bases, J lost 7 bases, and 15 bases lay in between. Together with a sample-barcoded 5' primer, a J-beta primer mix was included in a second PCR lasting about 7 to 11 cycles. Every molecule of cDNA carried a tag from a template-switch adaptor with 12 random nucleotides. Using its own MiXCR run on the 5' RACE reads, TCRdb lists one record per CDR3 protein. The data contain roughly 1,300,000 distinct CDR3 sequences, 45% to 70% of them singletons. A remark on this clonotype: Its antigen is currently unknown.

No fewer than 5.5 micrograms of total RNA were isolated from every sample. The gene calls are TRBV11-3 and TRBJ2-1, with unresolved D. The specimen sequenced was blood. This receptor was identified in a man younger than 30 in good health. The CDR3 region is CASSPNFVGNEQFF. CDR3 coding DNA: TGTGCCAGCAGCCCGAACTTCGTGGGTAATGAGCAGTTCTTC.